These T cell receptor beta chains were read from a single sample in a study of shared clonotypes between healthy human individuals. Assay used: immunoSEQ multiplex PCR; TCRdb lists only in-frame clones, some missing. The table lists 2 million to 3 million clones, roughly 93% of them singletons, with about 0.34% in the top ten. Specimen: naive CD4+ T cells from PBMCs. Receptors originate from a man aged 18 to 29 in good health. Some clones in this sample may be carry-over from other donors' samples. Each CDR3 is given with its conserved first and last residue. D genes are given only for firm matches. Expanded clones are given a class, and other clones once, few, many or no size at all.

D gene: NA
clone size: NA
J gene: TRBJ2-1
V gene: TRBV10-1
CDR3 protein: CASSEVGPTEQFF
CDR3 DNA: TGCGCCAGCAGTGAAGTTGGGCCGACCGAGCAGTTCTTC

D gene: NA
clone size: NA
J gene: TRBJ1-5
V gene: TRBV28
CDR3 protein: CASSLDNHQPQHF
CDR3 DNA: TGTGCCAGCAGTTTAGACAATCATCAGCCCCAGCATTTT

D gene: NA
clone size: NA
J gene: TRBJ2-7
V gene: TRBV5-1
CDR3 protein: CASLHIYEQYF
CDR3 DNA: TGCGCCAGCTTACATATCTACGAGCAGTACTTC

D gene: TRBD1
clone size: NA
J gene: TRBJ1-2
V gene: TRBV28
CDR3 protein: CASRLTGSNYGYTF
CDR3 DNA: TGTGCCAGCAGGCTGACAGGGAGTAACTATGGCTACACCTTC

D gene: NA
clone size: once
J gene: TRBJ2-7
V gene: TRBV11-2
CDR3 protein: CASSLTSYEQYF
CDR3 DNA: TGTGCCAGCAGCTTAACTAGTTACGAGCAGTACTTC

D gene: TRBD1
clone size: NA
J gene: TRBJ2-7
V gene: TRBV6-5
CDR3 protein: CASSYSRTGRYEQYF
CDR3 DNA: TGTGCCAGCAGTTACTCCCGGACAGGGCGATACGAGCAGTACTTC

D gene: TRBD2
clone size: NA
J gene: TRBJ2-3
V gene: TRBV7-9
CDR3 protein: CASSPAGGLAASTDTQYF
CDR3 DNA: TGTGCCAGCAGCCCGGCGGGTGGGCTAGCGGCTAGCACAGATACGCAGTATTTT

D gene: NA
clone size: NA
J gene: TRBJ2-3
V gene: TRBV5-1
CDR3 protein: CASSVFNTDTQYF
CDR3 DNA: TGCGCCAGCAGCGTCTTTAACACAGATACGCAGTATTTT

D gene: TRBD1
clone size: NA
J gene: TRBJ1-1
V gene: TRBV27
CDR3 protein: CASSLSQGGEAFF
CDR3 DNA: TGTGCCAGCAGTTTATCGCAGGGGGGTGAAGCTTTCTTT

D gene: NA
clone size: NA
J gene: TRBJ1-2
V gene: TRBV9
CDR3 protein: CASSVGPGGDYGYTF
CDR3 DNA: TGTGCCAGCAGCGTAGGTCCAGGAGGGGACTATGGCTACACCTTC

D gene: NA
clone size: once
J gene: TRBJ2-2
V gene: TRBV13
CDR3 protein: CASRARNRDIGKNTGELFF
CDR3 DNA: TGTGCCAGCAGGGCCAGAAACCGGGACATAGGAAAGAACACCGGGGAGCTGTTTTTT

D gene: NA
clone size: once
J gene: TRBJ2-2
V gene: TRBV10-3
CDR3 protein: CAIRESGNTGELFF
CDR3 DNA: TGTGCCATCAGGGAATCCGGAAACACCGGGGAGCTGTTTTTT

D gene: NA
clone size: NA
J gene: TRBJ2-3
V gene: TRBV7-8
CDR3 protein: CASSIPSAGVDTQYF
CDR3 DNA: TGTGCCAGCAGCATACCCTCGGCCGGGGTAGATACGCAGTATTTT

D gene: TRBD1
clone size: NA
J gene: TRBJ1-2
V gene: TRBV27
CDR3 protein: CASSSGQPYGYTF
CDR3 DNA: TGTGCCAGCAGTTCGGGACAGCCCTATGGCTACACCTTC

D gene: NA
clone size: NA
J gene: TRBJ1-1
V gene: TRBV29-1
CDR3 protein: CSVGGLMNTEAFF
CDR3 DNA: TGCAGCGTGGGGGGACTGATGAACACTGAAGCTTTCTTT

D gene: TRBD2
clone size: NA
J gene: TRBJ2-1
V gene: TRBV6-1
CDR3 protein: CASQGLALYNEQFF
CDR3 DNA: TGTGCCAGCCAGGGACTAGCGCTCTACAATGAGCAGTTCTTC

D gene: NA
clone size: NA
J gene: TRBJ2-1
V gene: TRBV5-1
CDR3 protein: CASSPEPQPPSSYNEQFF
CDR3 DNA: TGCGCCAGCAGCCCCGAGCCCCAGCCTCCTAGCTCCTACAATGAGCAGTTCTTC

D gene: TRBD1
clone size: NA
J gene: TRBJ1-2
V gene: TRBV9
CDR3 protein: CASSPRTGPYGYTF
CDR3 DNA: TGTGCCAGCAGCCCCCGGACAGGGCCCTATGGCTACACCTTC

D gene: NA
clone size: NA
J gene: TRBJ1-2
V gene: TRBV7-2
CDR3 protein: CASSWGQGGGAYGYTF
CDR3 DNA: TGTGCCAGCAGTTGGGGACAAGGGGGGGGCGCCTATGGCTACACCTTC

D gene: TRBD1
clone size: NA
J gene: TRBJ2-6
V gene: TRBV2
CDR3 protein: CASADREYSGANVLTF
CDR3 DNA: TGTGCCAGCGCGGACAGGGAGTACTCTGGGGCCAACGTCCTGACTTTC

D gene: NA
clone size: NA
J gene: TRBJ2-7
V gene: TRBV2
CDR3 protein: CASSKGQSLTYEQYF
CDR3 DNA: TGTGCCAGCAGTAAAGGACAGAGCCTCACCTACGAGCAGTACTTC

D gene: NA
clone size: NA
J gene: TRBJ1-4
V gene: TRBV28
CDR3 protein: CASRSHRVEKLFF
CDR3 DNA: TGTGCCAGCAGGTCCCACAGGGTTGAAAAACTGTTTTTT

D gene: TRBD1
clone size: NA
J gene: TRBJ1-1
V gene: TRBV28
CDR3 protein: CASSLRTGGTEAFF
CDR3 DNA: TGTGCCAGCAGTCTTCGGACAGGGGGCACTGAAGCTTTCTTT

D gene: NA
clone size: NA
J gene: TRBJ2-5
V gene: TRBV2
CDR3 protein: CASSDSPYSETQYF
CDR3 DNA: TGTGCCAGCAGTGATAGCCCCTATTCCGAGACCCAGTACTTC

D gene: NA
clone size: NA
J gene: TRBJ2-1
V gene: TRBV5-1
CDR3 protein: CATAKSSYNEQFF
CDR3 DNA: TGCGCCACCGCGAAGAGCTCCTACAATGAGCAGTTCTTC

D gene: NA
clone size: NA
J gene: TRBJ2-7
V gene: TRBV11-2
CDR3 protein: CASSLVLQAYEQYF
CDR3 DNA: TGTGCCAGCAGCTTAGTACTACAGGCCTACGAGCAGTACTTC

D gene: TRBD2
clone size: once
J gene: TRBJ2-7
V gene: TRBV7-8
CDR3 protein: CASSPPSGRSYEQYF
CDR3 DNA: TGTGCCAGCAGCCCACCTAGCGGCCGCTCCTACGAGCAGTACTTC

D gene: NA
clone size: NA
J gene: TRBJ2-7
V gene: TRBV5-1
CDR3 protein: CASSMGVGLEQYF
CDR3 DNA: TGCGCCAGCAGCATGGGTGTGGGCCTGGAGCAGTACTTC

D gene: NA
clone size: few
J gene: TRBJ1-1
V gene: TRBV5-1
CDR3 protein: CASSYAAGTGNTEAFF
CDR3 DNA: TGCGCCAGCAGCTACGCTGCCGGGACTGGGAACACTGAAGCTTTCTTT

D gene: NA
clone size: NA
J gene: TRBJ2-2
V gene: TRBV27
CDR3 protein: CASSLVQGRLFF
CDR3 DNA: TGTGCCAGCAGTTTAGTTCAGGGAAGGCTGTTTTTT

D gene: TRBD1
clone size: NA
J gene: TRBJ2-1
V gene: TRBV5-1
CDR3 protein: CASSHRGQAYNEQFF
CDR3 DNA: TGCGCCAGCAGCCACCGAGGACAGGCCTACAATGAGCAGTTCTTC

D gene: NA
clone size: NA
J gene: TRBJ1-5
V gene: TRBV15
CDR3 protein: CATSSGGVDNQPQHF
CDR3 DNA: TGTGCCACCAGCAGCGGTGGGGTCGACAATCAGCCCCAGCATTTT

D gene: NA
clone size: NA
J gene: TRBJ1-5
V gene: TRBV10-3
CDR3 protein: CAIGRTENSNQPQHF
CDR3 DNA: TGTGCCATCGGCAGAACAGAGAATAGCAATCAGCCCCAGCATTTT

D gene: TRBD2
clone size: NA
J gene: TRBJ2-7
V gene: TRBV28
CDR3 protein: CASSSPGGTEQYF
CDR3 DNA: TGTGCCAGCAGTTCCCCGGGGGGAACCGAGCAGTACTTC

D gene: TRBD2
clone size: NA
J gene: TRBJ2-1
V gene: TRBV18
CDR3 protein: CASSPGGGLDPSSYNEQFF
CDR3 DNA: TGTGCCAGCTCACCTGGCGGGGGTTTAGACCCTAGCTCCTACAATGAGCAGTTCTTC

D gene: NA
clone size: NA
J gene: TRBJ2-3
V gene: TRBV13
CDR3 protein: CASSDPGKKADTQYF
CDR3 DNA: TGTGCCAGCAGCGACCCAGGGAAGAAAGCAGATACGCAGTATTTT

D gene: NA
clone size: NA
J gene: TRBJ1-2
V gene: TRBV28
CDR3 protein: CASSSPSKNYGYTF
CDR3 DNA: TGTGCCAGCAGTTCTCCCTCAAAGAACTATGGCTACACCTTC

D gene: NA
clone size: NA
J gene: TRBJ1-3
V gene: TRBV20-1
CDR3 protein: CSATRGNTIYF
CDR3 DNA: TGCAGTGCTACCAGGGGAAACACCATATATTTT

D gene: TRBD2
clone size: NA
J gene: TRBJ2-3
V gene: TRBV29-1
CDR3 protein: CSAPLGEGSTDTQYF
CDR3 DNA: TGCAGCGCCCCACTCGGGGAGGGCAGCACAGATACGCAGTATTTT

D gene: TRBD2
clone size: NA
J gene: TRBJ2-5
V gene: TRBV7-2
CDR3 protein: CASSREGEETQYF
CDR3 DNA: TGTGCCAGCAGTCGGGAGGGCGAAGAGACCCAGTACTTC

D gene: TRBD1
clone size: NA
J gene: TRBJ1-1
V gene: TRBV7-8
CDR3 protein: CASSSPARTGGYAFF
CDR3 DNA: TGTGCCAGCAGCTCCCCCGCCCGAACAGGGGGCTACGCTTTCTTT